Listed below are T cell receptor beta chains from one sample, sequenced in a study of T-cell reconstitution after alpha-beta-depleted transplantation in children. TCRdb re-analysed the PCR reads in MiXCR, keeping a single row per CDR3 protein. The sample lists hundreds of thousands of distinct CDR3 sequences; approximately 9.5% were seen once. The material was PBMCs from the stem cell graft donor, obtained from the stem cell graft. The receptor set was obtained from a human donor who donated a stem cell graft to a child with acute lymphoblastic leukemia. The CDR3 runs from the conserved cysteine through the conserved F or W. Clone size is given for some rows only: seen once, a few or many times, or a class if the clone is expanded.

few	13	TRBV30	CAWTSGDNQPQHF
few	17	TRBV3-1	CASSQGPQGAGANVLTF
many	17	TRBV27	CASSPLQGGGLGTEAFF
few	15	TRBV30	CAWSDVAGDNQPQHF
many	14	TRBV19	CASSTNRASGELFF
few	13	TRBV7-8	CASRPEVLGEAFF
few	14	TRBV7-9	CASRSGTENSPLHF
many	15	TRBV4-3	CASSQSGTGGEEQYF
many	16	TRBV5-1	CASSLDPSGVKNIQYF
few	15	TRBV5-1	CASSFAGGKNNEQFF
few	13	TRBV27	CASSSVGEDTQYF
NA	16	TRBV2	CASSEDGLAGVETQYF
NA	15	TRBV29-1	CSVGGRDRGSAEAFF
many	15	TRBV20-1	CSARKPTGVAYEQYF
NA	13	TRBV30	CAWNGWGTGELFF
NA	17	TRBV12-3/TRBV12-4	CASSRLSGTGRGVKQYF
medium-sized	12	TRBV25-1	CATGQGAYEQYF
many	13	TRBV12-3/TRBV12-4	CASSLASSLGYTF
few	14	TRBV20-1	CSARDSSGAYEQYF
NA	16	TRBV6-1	CASSRYYRGDTGELFF
few	19	TRBV19	CASKRSPGQGGIGANVLTF
few	18	TRBV12-3/TRBV12-4	CASSHQTGGELSNQPQHF
many	15	TRBV28	CASSVTGTYSYEQYF
NA	15	TRBV6-1	CASRGTVNYNSPLHF
many	15	TRBV4-1	CASSHSGGVNTEAFF